The next 17 T cell receptor beta chains were all read from a single sample in a study of PD-1 blockade in classical Hodgkin lymphoma. Each patient experienced a relapse that followed autologous stem cell transplantation, and brentuximab vedotin exposure varied. Sequencing used immunoSEQ multiplex PCR; TCRdb keeps in-frame clones, though not all of them. This table holds about 21,000 clones, approximately 70% found once. The sample here was peripheral blood mononuclear cells (PBMCs), taken at baseline. The receptors were sampled from a human donor with classical Hodgkin lymphoma.

This chain uses TRBV29-1 with TRBJ1-3; perhaps TRBD1 as D (5 bases). Germline V gene data show CDR1 as SQVTM and CDR2 as ANQGSEA. V lost 3 bases and J lost 3, with 9 bases in between. This CDR3 is built from 13 residues. CDR3 amino acids: CSVDHGGGNTIYF. Written as DNA, the CDR3 is TGCAGCGTTGATCATGGGGGTGGAAACACCATATATTTT.

The gene calls are TRBV21-1 and TRBJ1-1; the table's D call, TRBD1, has no DNA check behind it. TRBV21-1 is reported as a pseudogene. The CDR3 consists of 17 residues. This chain's CDR3 is CASSTGFRDSMNTEAFF. CDR3 nucleotides: TGTGCCAGCAGCACAGGATTTCGTGACAGCATGAACACTGAAGCTTTCTTT.

The DNA of the CDR3 is TGTGCCAGCAGTTCCACAGGGACTGGGGCCAACGTCCTGACTTTC. This sequence encodes CASSSTGTGANVLTF. The chain employs TRBV28 and TRBJ2-6; perhaps TRBD1 as D (6 bases). Germline loops: CDR1 MDHEN, CDR2 SYDVKM. V lost 4 bases and J lost 2, with 9 bases in between. This CDR3 has 15 residues.

The chain combines TRBV28 with TRBJ2-7; TRBD1 is a possible D gene (5 bases). This CDR3 has 12 residues. V was clipped by 6 bases and J by 4 bases, with 10 bases between them. Germline loops: CDR1 MDHEN, CDR2 SYDVKM. DNA of the CDR3: TGTGCCAGCAGGGCGCAGGGTTACGAGCAGTACTTC. Its translation: CASRAQGYEQYF.

The rearrangement joins TRBV11-2 to TRBJ1-1, with D unresolved. The CDR3 extends over 16 amino acids. V gave up 2 bases and J gave up 0 bases, with 13 bases separating them. Germline lookup yields CDR1 SGHAT and CDR2 FQNNGV. The CDR3 here is CASSLLVGTVNTEAFF. The CDR3 DNA reads TGTGCCAGCAGCTTATTGGTAGGAACGGTGAACACTGAAGCTTTCTTT.

The gene calls are TRBV27 and TRBJ1-1, with 7 bases matching TRBD1. V dropped 3 bases and J dropped 11; count of bases not matched to a gene: 21. From germline, CDR1 is MNHEY and CDR2 SMNVEV (reference sequence). This CDR3 contains 17 residues. CDR3 bases: TGTGCCAGCAGTTTGATTTCACAGACAGGGCTTAGAGTTGCGGCTTTCTTT. It encodes CASSLISQTGLRVAAFF.

This clone was counted a few times. The genes are TRBV5-6 and TRBJ1-1; no clear D gene. V was clipped by 0 bases and J by 1 base, with 7 bases between them. In germline, CDR1 is SGHDT, CDR2 YYEEEE. This CDR3 contains 14 residues. The CDR3 here is CASSLVPQNTEAFF. The CDR3 bases are TGTGCCAGCAGCTTGGTCCCCCAGAACACTGAAGCTTTCTTT.

The V call is TRBV7-2, the J call TRBJ1-5, with D possibly matching TRBD1 (5 bases). Germline CDR1 is SGHTA and CDR2 is FQGNSA. This CDR3 spans 14 amino acids. V gave up 6 bases and J gave up 0 bases, with 9 bases separating them. CDR3 coding DNA: TGTGCCAGCAGGGGGGGGAGTAGCAATCAGCCCCAGCATTTT. Its translation: CASRGGSSNQPQHF.

As to this clone: A read error may account for a junction end that differs from germline. This rearrangement joins TRBV19 to TRBJ1-6; 7 bases line up with TRBD1. The germline CDR1 and CDR2 sequences are LNHDA and SQIVND (reference sequence). The CDR3 has 13 residues. CDR3 nucleotide sequence: TGTGCCAGTAGTTTAGAACAGGGGACACCCCTCCACTTT. Protein: CASSLEQGTPLHF.

The chain has TRBV11-3 and TRBJ1-2, with D hard to call. The CDR3 contains 13 residues. The germline V gene has CDR1 SGHNT and CDR2 YENEEA. V lost 1 base to trimming and J lost 5 bases, with 8 bases between them. The CDR3 DNA reads TGTGCCAGCAGCTTAGCCGTGGGTTATGGCTACACCTTC. Translation gives CASSLAVGYGYTF.

The chain employs TRBV21-1 and TRBJ1-5; TRBD1, as called in the table, went unchecked against the DNA. TRBV21-1 represents a pseudogene. This CDR3 has 13 amino acids. The CDR3 DNA reads TGTGCCAACCCCGCAGGGGGCGACCAGCCCCAGCATTTT. It translates to CANPAGGDQPQHF.

This clone has just a few counts. The gene calls are TRBV6-5 and TRBJ1-6; 8 nucleotides align to TRBD1. The trim removed 6 bases at V and 7 bases at J, leaving 5 bases unmatched. Germline assignment: CDR1 MNHEY and CDR2 SVGAGI. This CDR3 contains 14 residues. CDR3 amino acids: CASRTRQGNSPLHF. Here the CDR3 DNA reads TGTGCCAGCAGGACTAGACAGGGGAATTCACCCCTCCACTTT.

The rearrangement links TRBV5-4 to TRBJ1-1; TRBD1 might be the D (5 bases). The CDR3 is 14 residues long. Germline lookup yields CDR1 SGHNT and CDR2 YYREEE (reference sequence). The ends were cut back, 4 bases at V and 1 base at J, with 11 bases in the middle. The CDR3 DNA follows: TGTGCCAGCAGCCCCGGACATACGAACACTGAAGCTTTCTTT. It translates to CASSPGHTNTEAFF.

This chain links TRBV6-1 with TRBJ2-3; possibly TRBD2 for D (6 bases). Germline lookup yields CDR1 MNHNS and CDR2 SASEGT. CDR3 length: 15 residues. Trimming removed 2 bases at V and 4 bases at J, with 13 bases between. CDR3 loop: CASSERVGRSDTQYF. The CDR3 DNA reads TGTGCCAGCAGTGAACGTGTGGGGAGGTCAGATACGCAGTATTTT.

The chain is built from TRBV9 and TRBJ1-5, with TRBD1 as a possible D gene (5 bases). Germline assignment: CDR1 SGDLS and CDR2 YYNGEE. The V end lost 7 bases, the J end lost 4 bases, and 12 bases lay between the germline ends. The CDR3 loop spans 13 amino acids. CDR3 sequence (DNA): TGTGCCAGCCTGGGGGGAGCTAATCAGCCCCAGCATTTT. This sequence encodes CASLGGANQPQHF.

This rearrangement joins TRBV11-3 to TRBJ2-3, with D hard to call. Trimming left V 4 bases short and J 4 bases short, with 3 bases between. CDR1 and CDR2 from the germline V gene are SGHNT and YENEEA. This CDR3 spans 11 amino acids. CDR3 nucleotides: TGTGCCAGCAGCTCGGCAGATACGCAGTATTTT. This encodes CASSSADTQYF.

This sequence joins TRBV30 and TRBJ2-3; tentatively, D is TRBD2 (7 bases). Germline CDR1 reads GTSNPN; CDR2 reads SVGIG (reference sequence). This CDR3 has 14 amino acids. Trimming stripped 2 bases from V and 3 bases from J, with 12 bases between. The CDR3 DNA reads as TGTGCCTGGAGTCGGAGCGGGACAACAGATACGCAGTATTTT. It yields the protein CAWSRSGTTDTQYF.